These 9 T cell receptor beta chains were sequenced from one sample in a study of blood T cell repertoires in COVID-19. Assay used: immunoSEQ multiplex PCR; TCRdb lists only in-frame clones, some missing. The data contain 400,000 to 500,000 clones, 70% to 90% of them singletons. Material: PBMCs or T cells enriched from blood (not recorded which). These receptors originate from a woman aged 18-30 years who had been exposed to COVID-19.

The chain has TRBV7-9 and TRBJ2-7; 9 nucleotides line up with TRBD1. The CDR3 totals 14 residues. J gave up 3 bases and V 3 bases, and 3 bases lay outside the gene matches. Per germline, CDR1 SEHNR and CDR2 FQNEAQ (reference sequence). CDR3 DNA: TGTGCCAGCAGCTTCCGGGACAGGGACTACGAGCAGTACTTC. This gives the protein CASSFRDRDYEQYF.

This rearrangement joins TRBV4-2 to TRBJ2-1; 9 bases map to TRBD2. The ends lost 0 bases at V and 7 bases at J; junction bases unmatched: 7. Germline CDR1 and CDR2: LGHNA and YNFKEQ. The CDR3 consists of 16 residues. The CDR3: CASSQDWSSGINEQFF. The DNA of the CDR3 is TGTGCCAGCAGCCAAGATTGGTCTAGCGGGATAAATGAGCAGTTCTTC.

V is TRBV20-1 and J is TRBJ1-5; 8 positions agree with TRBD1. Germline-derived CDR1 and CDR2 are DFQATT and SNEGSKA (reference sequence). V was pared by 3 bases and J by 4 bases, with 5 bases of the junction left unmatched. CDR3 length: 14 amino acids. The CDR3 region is CSASFQGANQPQHF. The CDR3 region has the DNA TGCAGTGCTAGTTTTCAGGGGGCTAATCAGCCCCAGCATTTT.

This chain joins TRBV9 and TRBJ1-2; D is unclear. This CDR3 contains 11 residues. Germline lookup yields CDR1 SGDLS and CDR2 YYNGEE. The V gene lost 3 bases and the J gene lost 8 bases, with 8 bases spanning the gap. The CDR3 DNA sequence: TGTGCCAGCAGCGCCGAACACGGCTACACCTTC. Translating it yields CASSAEHGYTF.

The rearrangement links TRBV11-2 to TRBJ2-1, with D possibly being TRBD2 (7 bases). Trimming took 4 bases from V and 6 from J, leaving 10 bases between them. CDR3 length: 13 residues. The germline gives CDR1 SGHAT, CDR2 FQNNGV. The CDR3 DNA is TGTGCCAGCAGCTGGGGGGGCGCCAATGAGCAGTTCTTC. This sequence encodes CASSWGGANEQFF.

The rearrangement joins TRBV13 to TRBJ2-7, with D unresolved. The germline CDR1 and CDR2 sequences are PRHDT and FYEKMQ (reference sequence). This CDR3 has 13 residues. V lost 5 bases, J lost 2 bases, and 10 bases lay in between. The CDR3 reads CASSPRVTYEQYF. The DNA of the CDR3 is TGTGCCAGCAGCCCCCGGGTAACCTACGAGCAGTACTTC.

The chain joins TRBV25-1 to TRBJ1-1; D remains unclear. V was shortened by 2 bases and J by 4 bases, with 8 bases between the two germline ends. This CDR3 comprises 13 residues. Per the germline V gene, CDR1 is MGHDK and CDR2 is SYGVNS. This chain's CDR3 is CASSEISSTEAFF. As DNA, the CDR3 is TGTGCCAGCAGTGAAATAAGTAGCACTGAAGCTTTCTTT.

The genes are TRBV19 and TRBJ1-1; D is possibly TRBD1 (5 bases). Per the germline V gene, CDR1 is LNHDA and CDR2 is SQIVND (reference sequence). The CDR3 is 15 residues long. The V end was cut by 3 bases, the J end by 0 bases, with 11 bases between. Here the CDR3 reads CASSIGQGMNTEAFF. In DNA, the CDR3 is TGTGCCAGTAGTATTGGGCAGGGAATGAACACTGAAGCTTTCTTT.

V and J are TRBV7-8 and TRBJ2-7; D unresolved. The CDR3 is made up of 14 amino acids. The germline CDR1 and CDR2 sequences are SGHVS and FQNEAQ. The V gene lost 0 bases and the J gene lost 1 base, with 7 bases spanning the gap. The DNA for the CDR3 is TGTGCCAGCAGCTTAGCACTGCCTTCCTACGAGCAGTACTTC. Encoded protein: CASSLALPSYEQYF.